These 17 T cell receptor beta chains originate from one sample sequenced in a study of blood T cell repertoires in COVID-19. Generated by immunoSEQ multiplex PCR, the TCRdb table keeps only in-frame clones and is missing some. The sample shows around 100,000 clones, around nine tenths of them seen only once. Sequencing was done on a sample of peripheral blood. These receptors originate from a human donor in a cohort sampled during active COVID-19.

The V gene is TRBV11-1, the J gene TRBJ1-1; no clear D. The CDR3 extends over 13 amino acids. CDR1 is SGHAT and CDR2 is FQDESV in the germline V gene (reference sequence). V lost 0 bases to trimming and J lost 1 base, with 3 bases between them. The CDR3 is CASSLARNTEAFF. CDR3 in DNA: TGTGCCAGCAGCTTAGCCAGGAACACTGAAGCTTTCTTT.

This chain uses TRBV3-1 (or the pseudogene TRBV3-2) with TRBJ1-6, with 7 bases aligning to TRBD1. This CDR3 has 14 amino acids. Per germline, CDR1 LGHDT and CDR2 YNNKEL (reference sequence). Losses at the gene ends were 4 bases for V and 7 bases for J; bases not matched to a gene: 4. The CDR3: CASSPGQRNSPLHF. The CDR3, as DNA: TGTGCCAGCAGCCCGGGACAGCGAAATTCACCCCTCCACTTT.

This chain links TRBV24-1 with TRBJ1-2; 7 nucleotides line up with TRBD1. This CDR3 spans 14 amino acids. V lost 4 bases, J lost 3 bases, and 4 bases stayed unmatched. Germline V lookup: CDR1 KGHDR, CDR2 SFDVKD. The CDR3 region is CATSDPTGDYGYTF. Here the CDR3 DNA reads TGTGCCACCAGTGACCCAACAGGGGACTATGGCTACACCTTC.

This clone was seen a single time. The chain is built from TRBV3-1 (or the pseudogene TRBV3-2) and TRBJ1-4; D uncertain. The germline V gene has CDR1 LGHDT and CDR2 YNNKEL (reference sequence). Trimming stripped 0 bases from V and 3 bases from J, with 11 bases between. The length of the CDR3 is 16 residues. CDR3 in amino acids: CASSQDVGKSNEKLFF. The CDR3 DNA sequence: TGTGCCAGCAGCCAAGATGTCGGGAAATCTAATGAAAAACTGTTTTTT.

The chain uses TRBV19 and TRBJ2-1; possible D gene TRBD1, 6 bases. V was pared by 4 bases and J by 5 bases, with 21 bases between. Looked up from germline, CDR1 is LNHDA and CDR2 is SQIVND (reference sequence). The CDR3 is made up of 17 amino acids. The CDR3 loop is CASSTPGQINGNNEQFF. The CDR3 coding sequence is TGTGCCAGTAGTACCCCGGGACAAATAAATGGAAACAATGAGCAGTTCTTC. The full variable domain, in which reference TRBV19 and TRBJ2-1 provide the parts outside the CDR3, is DGGITQSPKYLFRKEGQNVTLSCEQNLNHDAMYWYRQDPGQGLRLIYYSQIVNDFQKGDIAEGYSVSREKKESFPLTVTSAQKNPTAFYLCASSTPGQINGNNEQFFGPGTRLTVL.

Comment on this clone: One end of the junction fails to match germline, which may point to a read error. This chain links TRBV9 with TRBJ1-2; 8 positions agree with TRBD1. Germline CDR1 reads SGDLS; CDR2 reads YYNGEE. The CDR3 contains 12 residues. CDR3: CASSAPRDRFIF. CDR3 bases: TGTGCCAGCAGCGCGCCCCGGGACAGGTTCATCTTC.

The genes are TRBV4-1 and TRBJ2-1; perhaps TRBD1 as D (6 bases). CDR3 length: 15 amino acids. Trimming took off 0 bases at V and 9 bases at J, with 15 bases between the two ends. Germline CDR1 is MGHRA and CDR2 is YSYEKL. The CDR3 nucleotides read TGCGCCAGCAGCCAAGAGAGACAGGTGTTCAGTGAGCAGTTCTTC. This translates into CASSQERQVFSEQFF.

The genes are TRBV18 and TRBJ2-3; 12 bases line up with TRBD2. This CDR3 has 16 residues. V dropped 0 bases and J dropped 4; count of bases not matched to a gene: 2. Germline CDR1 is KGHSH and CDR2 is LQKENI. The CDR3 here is CASSPPTSGRPDTQYF. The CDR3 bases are TGTGCCAGCTCACCACCAACTAGCGGGAGGCCAGATACGCAGTATTTT.

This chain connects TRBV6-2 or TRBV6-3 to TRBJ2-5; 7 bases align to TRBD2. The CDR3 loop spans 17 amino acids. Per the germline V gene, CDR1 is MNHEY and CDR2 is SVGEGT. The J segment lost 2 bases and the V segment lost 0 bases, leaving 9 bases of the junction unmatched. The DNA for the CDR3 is TGTGCCAGCAGTTACTCGATGGACCTAGCGGAGCAAGAGACCCAGTACTTC. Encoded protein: CASSYSMDLAEQETQYF.

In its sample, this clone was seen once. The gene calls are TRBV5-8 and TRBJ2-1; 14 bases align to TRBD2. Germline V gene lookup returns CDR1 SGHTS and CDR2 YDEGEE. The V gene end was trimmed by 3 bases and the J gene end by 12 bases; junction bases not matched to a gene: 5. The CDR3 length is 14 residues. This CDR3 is CASSSGTSGRLQFF. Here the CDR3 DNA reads TGTGCCAGCAGCTCCGGGACTAGCGGGAGATTGCAGTTCTTC.

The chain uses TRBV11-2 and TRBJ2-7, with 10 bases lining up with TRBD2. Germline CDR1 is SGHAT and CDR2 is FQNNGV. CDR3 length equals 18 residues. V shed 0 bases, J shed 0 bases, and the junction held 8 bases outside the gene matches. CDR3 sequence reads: CASSLDPASGSPSYEQYF. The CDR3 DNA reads TGTGCCAGCAGCTTAGATCCGGCTAGCGGGAGCCCCTCCTACGAGCAGTACTTC.

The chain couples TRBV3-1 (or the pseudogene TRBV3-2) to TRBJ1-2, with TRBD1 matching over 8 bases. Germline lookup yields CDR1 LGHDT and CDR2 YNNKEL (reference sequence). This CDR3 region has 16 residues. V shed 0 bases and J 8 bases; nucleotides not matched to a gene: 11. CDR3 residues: CASSQDPRGPSMGYTF. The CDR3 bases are TGTGCCAGCAGCCAAGATCCCAGGGGGCCCTCTATGGGCTACACCTTC.

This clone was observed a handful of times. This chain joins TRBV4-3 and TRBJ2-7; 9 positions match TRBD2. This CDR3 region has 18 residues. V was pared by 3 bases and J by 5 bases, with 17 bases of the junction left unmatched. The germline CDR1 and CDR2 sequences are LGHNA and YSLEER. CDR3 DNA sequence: TGCGCCAGCAGCCAGAGCCTTATTCCGGGACTAGCTCCACACGAGCAGTACTTC. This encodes CASSQSLIPGLAPHEQYF.

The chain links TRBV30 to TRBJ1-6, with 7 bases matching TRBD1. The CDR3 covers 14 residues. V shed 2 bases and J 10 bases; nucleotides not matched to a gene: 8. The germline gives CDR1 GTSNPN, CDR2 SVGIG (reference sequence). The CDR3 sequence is CAWSYGTAGSPLHF. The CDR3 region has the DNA TGTGCCTGGAGTTACGGGACAGCGGGCTCACCCCTCCACTTT. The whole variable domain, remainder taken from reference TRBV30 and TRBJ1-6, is SQTIHQWPATLVQPVGSPLSLECTVEGTSNPNLYWYRQAAGRGLQLLFYSVGIGQISSEVPQNLSASRPQDRQFILSSKKLLLSDSGFYLCAWSYGTAGSPLHFGNGTRLTVT.

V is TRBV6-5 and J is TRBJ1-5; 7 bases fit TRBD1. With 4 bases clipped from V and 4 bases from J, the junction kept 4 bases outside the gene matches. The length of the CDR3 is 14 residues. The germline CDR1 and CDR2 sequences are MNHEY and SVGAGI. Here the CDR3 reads CASSSTGVNQPQHF. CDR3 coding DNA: TGTGCCAGCAGTTCCACAGGGGTAAATCAGCCCCAGCATTTT.

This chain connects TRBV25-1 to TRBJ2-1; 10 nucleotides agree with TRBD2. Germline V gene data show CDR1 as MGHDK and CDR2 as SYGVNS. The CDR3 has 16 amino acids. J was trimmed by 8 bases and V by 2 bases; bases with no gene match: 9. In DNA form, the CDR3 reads TGTGCCAGCAGTGAAATGAGCGGGAGGGCCGTATATGAGCAGTTCTTC. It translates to CASSEMSGRAVYEQFF. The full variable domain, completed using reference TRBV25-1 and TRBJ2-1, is EADIYQTPRYLVIGTGKKITLECSQTMGHDKMYWYQQDPGMELHLIHYSYGVNSTEKGDLSSESTVSRIRTEHFPLTLESARPSHTSQYLCASSEMSGRAVYEQFFGPGTRLTVL.

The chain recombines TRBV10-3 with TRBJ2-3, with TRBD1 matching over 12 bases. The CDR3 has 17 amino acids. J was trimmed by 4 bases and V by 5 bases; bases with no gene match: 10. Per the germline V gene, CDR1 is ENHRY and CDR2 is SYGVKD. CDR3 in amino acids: CAISTRVGTGGSDTQYF. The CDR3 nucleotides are TGTGCCATCAGTACGCGTGTCGGGACAGGGGGCTCAGATACGCAGTATTTT.